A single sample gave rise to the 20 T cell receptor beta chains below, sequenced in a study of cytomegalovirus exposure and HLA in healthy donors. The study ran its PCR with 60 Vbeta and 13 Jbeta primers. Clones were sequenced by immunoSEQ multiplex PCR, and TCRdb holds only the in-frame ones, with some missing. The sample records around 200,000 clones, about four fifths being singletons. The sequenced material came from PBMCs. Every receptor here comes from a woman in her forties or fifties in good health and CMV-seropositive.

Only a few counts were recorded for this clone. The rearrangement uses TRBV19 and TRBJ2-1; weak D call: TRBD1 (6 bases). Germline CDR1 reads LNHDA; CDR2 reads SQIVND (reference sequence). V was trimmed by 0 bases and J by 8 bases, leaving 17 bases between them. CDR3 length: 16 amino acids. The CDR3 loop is CASSIDRRGFGDEQFF. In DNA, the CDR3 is TGTGCCAGTAGTATAGATCGCAGGGGTTTTGGGGATGAGCAGTTCTTC.

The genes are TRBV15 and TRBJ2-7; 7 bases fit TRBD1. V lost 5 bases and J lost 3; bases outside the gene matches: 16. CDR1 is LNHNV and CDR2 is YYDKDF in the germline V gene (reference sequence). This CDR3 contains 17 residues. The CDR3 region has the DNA TGTGCCACCAGCGACGGGACGAAACAGGGGACGCGCTACGAGCAGTACTTC. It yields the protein CATSDGTKQGTRYEQYF. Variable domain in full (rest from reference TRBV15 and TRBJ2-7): DAMVIQNPRYQVTQFGKPVTLSCSQTLNHNVMYWYQQKSSQAPKLLFHYYDKDFNNEADTPDNFQSRRPNTSFCFLDIRSPGLGDTAMYLCATSDGTKQGTRYEQYFGPGTRLTVT.

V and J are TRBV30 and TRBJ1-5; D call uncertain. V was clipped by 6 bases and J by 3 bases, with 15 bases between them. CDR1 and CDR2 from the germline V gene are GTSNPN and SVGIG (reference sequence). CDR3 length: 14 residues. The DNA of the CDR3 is TGTGCCTGCCAGACCGGGAGATTCAATCAGCCCCAGCATTTT. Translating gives CACQTGRFNQPQHF.

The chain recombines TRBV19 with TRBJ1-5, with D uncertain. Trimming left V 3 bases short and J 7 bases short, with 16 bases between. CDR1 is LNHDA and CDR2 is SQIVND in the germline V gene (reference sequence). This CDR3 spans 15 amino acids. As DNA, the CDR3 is TGTGCCAGTAGTATTGATTTCCGGTTCGGGCAGCCCCAGCATTTT. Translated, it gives CASSIDFRFGQPQHF.

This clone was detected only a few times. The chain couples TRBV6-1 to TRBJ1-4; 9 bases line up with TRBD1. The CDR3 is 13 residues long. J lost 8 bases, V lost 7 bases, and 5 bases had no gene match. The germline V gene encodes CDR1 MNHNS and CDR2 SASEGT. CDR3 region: CASNRGLLEKLFF. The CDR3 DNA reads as TGTGCCAGCAACAGGGGGCTACTAGAAAAACTGTTTTTT.

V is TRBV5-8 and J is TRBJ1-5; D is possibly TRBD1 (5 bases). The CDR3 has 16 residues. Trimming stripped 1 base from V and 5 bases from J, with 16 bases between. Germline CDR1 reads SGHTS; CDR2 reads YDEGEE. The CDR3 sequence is CASSLNQGLLYQPQHF. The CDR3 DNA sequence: TGTGCCAGCAGCTTGAACCAGGGCCTTTTGTATCAGCCCCAGCATTTT.

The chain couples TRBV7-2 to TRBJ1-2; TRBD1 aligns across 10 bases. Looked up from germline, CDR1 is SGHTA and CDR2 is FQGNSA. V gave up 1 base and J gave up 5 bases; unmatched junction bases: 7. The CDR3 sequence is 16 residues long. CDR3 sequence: CASSLGGTGAGYGYTF. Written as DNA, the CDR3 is TGTGCCAGCAGCTTAGGAGGGACAGGGGCAGGGTATGGCTACACCTTC.

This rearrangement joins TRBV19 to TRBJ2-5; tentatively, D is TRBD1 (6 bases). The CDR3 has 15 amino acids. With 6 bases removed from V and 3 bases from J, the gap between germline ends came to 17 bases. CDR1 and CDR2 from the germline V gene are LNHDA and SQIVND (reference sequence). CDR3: CASRGAATGEETQYF. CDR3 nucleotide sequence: TGTGCCAGTAGGGGGGCCGCGACAGGAGAAGAGACCCAGTACTTC.

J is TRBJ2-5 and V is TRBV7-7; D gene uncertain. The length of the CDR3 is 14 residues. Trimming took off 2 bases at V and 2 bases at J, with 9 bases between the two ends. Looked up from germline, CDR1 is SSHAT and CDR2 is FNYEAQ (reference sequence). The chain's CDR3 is CASSLSPGQETQYF. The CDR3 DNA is TGTGCCAGCAGCTTATCGCCCGGGCAAGAGACCCAGTACTTC.

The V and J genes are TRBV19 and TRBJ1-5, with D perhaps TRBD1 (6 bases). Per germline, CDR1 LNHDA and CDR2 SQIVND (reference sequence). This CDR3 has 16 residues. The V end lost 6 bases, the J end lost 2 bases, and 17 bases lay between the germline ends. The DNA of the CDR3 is TGTGCCAGTAGGGTCACAGGGACGAGGGGCAATCAGCCCCAGCATTTT. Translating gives CASRVTGTRGNQPQHF.

The CDR3 is CASSRQAGGPTDTQYF. DNA for the CDR3: TGTGCCAGCAGCCGACAAGCGGGGGGGCCGACAGATACGCAGTATTTT. The chain links TRBV7-9 to TRBJ2-3, with 10 bases lining up with TRBD2. The trim removed 5 bases at V and 3 bases at J, leaving 8 bases unmatched. Germline V gives CDR1 SEHNR, CDR2 FQNEAQ (reference sequence). The CDR3 has 16 residues.

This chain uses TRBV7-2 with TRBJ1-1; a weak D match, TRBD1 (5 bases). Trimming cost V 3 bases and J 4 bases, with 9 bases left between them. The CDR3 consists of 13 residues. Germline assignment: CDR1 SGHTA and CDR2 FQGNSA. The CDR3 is CASSFVGGTEAFF. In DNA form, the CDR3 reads TGTGCCAGCAGCTTCGTGGGGGGCACTGAAGCTTTCTTT.

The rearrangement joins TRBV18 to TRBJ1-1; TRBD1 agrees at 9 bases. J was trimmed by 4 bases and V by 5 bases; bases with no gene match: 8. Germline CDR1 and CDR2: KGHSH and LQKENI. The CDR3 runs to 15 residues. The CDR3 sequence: CASSRTGDGSTEAFF. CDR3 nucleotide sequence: TGTGCCAGCTCAAGGACAGGGGACGGGTCCACTGAAGCTTTCTTT.

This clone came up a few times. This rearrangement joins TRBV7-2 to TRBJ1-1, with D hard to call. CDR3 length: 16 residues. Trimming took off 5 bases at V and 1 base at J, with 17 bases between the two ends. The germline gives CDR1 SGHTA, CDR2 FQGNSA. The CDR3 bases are TGTGCCAGCAGCAAAAGTGTTCCTAGATCGAACACTGAAGCTTTCTTT. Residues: CASSKSVPRSNTEAFF. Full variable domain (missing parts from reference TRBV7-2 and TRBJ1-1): GAGVSQSPSNKVTEKGKDVELRCDPISGHTALYWYRQSLGQGLEFLIYFQGNSAPDKSGLPSDRFSAERTGGSVSTLTIQRTQQEDSAVYLCASSKSVPRSNTEAFFGQGTRLTVV.

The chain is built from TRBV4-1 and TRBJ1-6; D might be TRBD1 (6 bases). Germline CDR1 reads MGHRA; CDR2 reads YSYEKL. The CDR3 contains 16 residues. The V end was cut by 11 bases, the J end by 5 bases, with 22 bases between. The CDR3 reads CASRGREFPNNSPLHF. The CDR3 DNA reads TGCGCCTCCAGGGGCAGGGAGTTCCCTAATAATTCACCCCTCCACTTT.

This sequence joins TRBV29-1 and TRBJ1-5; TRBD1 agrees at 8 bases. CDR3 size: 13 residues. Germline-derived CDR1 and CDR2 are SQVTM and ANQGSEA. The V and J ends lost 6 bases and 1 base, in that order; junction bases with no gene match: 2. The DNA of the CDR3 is TGCAGCGTGAGGACAGGGAGCAATCAGCCCCAGCATTTT. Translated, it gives CSVRTGSNQPQHF. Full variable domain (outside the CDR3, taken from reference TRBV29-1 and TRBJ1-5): SAVISQKPSRDICQRGTSLTIQCQVDSQVTMMFWYRQQPGQSLTLIATANQGSEATYESGFVIDKFPISRPNLTFSTLTVSNMSPEDSSIYLCSVRTGSNQPQHFGDGTRLSIL.

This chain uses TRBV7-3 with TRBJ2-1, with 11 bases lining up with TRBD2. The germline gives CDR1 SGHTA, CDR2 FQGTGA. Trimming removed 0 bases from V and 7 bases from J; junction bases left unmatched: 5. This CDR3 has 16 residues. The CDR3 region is CASSLTASGGLNEQFF. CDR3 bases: TGTGCCAGCAGCTTAACGGCTAGCGGGGGGCTTAATGAGCAGTTCTTC.

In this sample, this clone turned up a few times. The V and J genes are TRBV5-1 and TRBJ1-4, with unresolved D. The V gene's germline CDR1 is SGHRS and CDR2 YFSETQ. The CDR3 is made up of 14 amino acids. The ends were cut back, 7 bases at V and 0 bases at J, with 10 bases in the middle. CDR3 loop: CASSYSATNEKLFF. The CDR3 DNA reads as TGCGCCAGCTCGTACAGTGCAACTAATGAAAAACTGTTTTTT.

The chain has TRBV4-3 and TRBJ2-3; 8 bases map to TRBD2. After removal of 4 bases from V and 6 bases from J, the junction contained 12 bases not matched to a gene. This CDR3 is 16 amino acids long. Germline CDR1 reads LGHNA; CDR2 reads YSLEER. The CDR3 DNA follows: TGCGCCAGCAGCCTAAGGCCAAGCGGGGGACCCGATACGCAGTATTTT. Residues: CASSLRPSGGPDTQYF.

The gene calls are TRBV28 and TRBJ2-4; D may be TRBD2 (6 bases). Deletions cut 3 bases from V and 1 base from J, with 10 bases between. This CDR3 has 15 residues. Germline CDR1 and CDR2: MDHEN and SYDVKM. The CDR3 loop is CASSLLGRAKNIQYF. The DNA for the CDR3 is TGTGCCAGCAGTTTGTTAGGGAGGGCCAAAAACATTCAGTACTTC.